This T cell receptor beta chain was sequenced during a study of beta chain features in type 1 diabetes. Since all of the isolated RNA was reverse transcribed, expressed TCRB transcripts were what got sequenced. Sequenced by immunoSEQ multiplex PCR; TCRdb stores in-frame clones only, minus some. The sample shows 620,000 or so clones, less than 20% of them seen only once. The table lists this clone with a few counts. Its antigen is undetermined. Post-sort purity exceeded 95% for all sorted populations. Findings and caveats of the study: Patients and controls would be equally affected if PCR favored shorter templates.

The J segment lost 9 bases and the V segment lost 6 bases, leaving 9 bases of the junction unmatched. The CDR3 has 14 residues. Germline-derived CDR1 and CDR2 are MNHEY and SVGAGI. Material for sequencing was naive CD4+ T cells from blood. The TCR originated in a man between 18 and 35 years old in good health. This chain links TRBV6-5 with TRBJ2-3; the match to TRBD2 covers 10 bases. The CDR3 sequence is CASRTLAGERTQYF. As DNA, the CDR3 is TGTGCCAGCAGGACTCTAGCGGGGGAGAGAACGCAGTATTTT.